The T cell receptor beta chain described here comes from a study of quantifying T cell responses using KT2 cells (dated by TCRdb to between 2016 and 2019). Some background on the complete study: RNA was DNase-treated and reverse transcribed with TCR alpha and beta constant-region primers, mostly using SuperScript III. Under optimum conditions, the T4 ligation step was estimated to exceed 9% efficiency. PCR2 was run as a SYBR Green qPCR and stopped at a predetermined fluorescence threshold to avoid over-amplification.

There are 14 amino acids in the CDR3, from cysteine to phenylalanine inclusive. Kept here is only the CDR3 DNA, which spans 42 bases and is read in frame from base 1. Between the V and J ends, shortened by 2 bases and 6 bases respectively, the junction contains 14 bases. Via the germline V gene (reference sequence), CDR1 is MNHNY and CDR2 SVGAGI. This clonotype has more than one count but fewer than ten. Its antigen is currently not known. The input lacks base qualities; no much larger clone sits a single base away. The full study reports these points: No side-by-side comparison of the pipeline with other TCR sequencing techniques was included in the study. The numbers of KT2 alpha and beta sequences increased linearly with the number of input KT2 cells across several orders of magnitude. KT2 sequences were detected down to the lowest spike-in tested, about one KT2 cell per 100,000 PBMC. Saturation was seen in the detection of KT2 sequences when very high numbers of KT2 cells were spiked in.

To test the sensitivity and accuracy of the pipeline, known numbers of KT2, a T cell clone whose TCR had already been sequenced, were spiked into unfractionated PBMC. A range of KT2-to-PBMC ratios was generated by mixing KT2 cells with a fixed number of PBMC. The protocol used for the library was UMI-ligation and nested PCR. T4 RNA ligase 1 was used to ligate a single-stranded oligonucleotide containing the Illumina SP2 sequence and a UMI to the 3' end of the cDNA. PCR1 was run for 4 to 5 cycles (98 degrees C for 15 s, 69 degrees C for 30 s, 72 degrees C for 40 s), and an equimolar mix of RC1.1 and RC1.2, covering TRBC1 and TRBC2, was used as the beta primer. From PCR2 onward, TCR alpha and beta chains were processed separately, with sample indices and Illumina adaptors added. The UMI, placed after an 8-base spacer, consisted of 12 random nucleotides arranged as two hexamers with a spacer between them. The libraries were sequenced on an Illumina MiSeq using v2 2x251 paired-end chemistry, usually with approximately 12 samples in each run. To increase diversity, roughly 5-8% PhiX DNA was added to each sequencing library. Per the authors' processing: The raw reads were converted into FASTQ with bcl2fastq and then demultiplexed by dual indices with Demultiplexor. V and J genes were assigned by Decombinator through tag matching, with a single base-pair mismatch permitted. UMIs were used by Collapsinator to correct both sequencing errors and frequency errors caused by PCR heterogeneity. CDR3Translator turned Decombinator identifiers into nucleotide sequence, translated that sequence into amino acids, and pulled out the CDR3 based on C- and N-terminal motifs. A cluster of KT2 sequences sharing one unique molecular identifier was counted as one distinct KT2 TCR. The public reads were reanalyzed by TCRdb: fastp trimming at Q25, MiXCR alignment, in-frame beta chains only. Entries that share a CDR3 protein sequence are merged under the most common genes and DNA. Clone size and V and J calls follow TCRdb, not the original study. This sample lists approximately 57,000 distinct CDR3 sequences; roughly 12% were detected once. The ten biggest clones cover about 9.5% of the sample.

The sequenced sample was PBMCs spiked with cells of the T cell clone KT2. The origin of this receptor is a human donor. The sequence joins TRBV6-6 to TRBJ2-7; TRBD2 is possibly the D segment (6 matching bases). DNA sequence: TGTGCCAGCAGTTACAATATGGGGGGAGGCGAGCAGTACTTC. Its protein product is CASSYNMGGGEQYF.